One sample yielded the 17 T cell receptor beta chains listed below, sequenced in a study of cytomegalovirus exposure and HLA in healthy donors. In the PCR, 60 Vbeta and 13 Jbeta primers were used. Clones were sequenced by immunoSEQ multiplex PCR, and TCRdb holds only the in-frame ones, with some missing. This sample has about 160,000 clones, with about 80% found just once. The specimen was PBMCs. The receptors were sampled from a man aged 50-59 years in good health and CMV-seropositive.

This clone was seen more than once but under ten times. The chain is built from TRBV2 and TRBJ2-3, with TRBD1 as a possible D gene (6 bases). Trimming removed 11 bases from V and 3 bases from J, with 12 bases in between. This CDR3 is built from 12 residues. Germline V lookup: CDR1 SNHLY, CDR2 FYNNEI. The CDR3 sequence: CASQTGTDTQYF. CDR3 coding DNA: TGTGCCTCCCAGACAGGAACAGATACGCAGTATTTT.

This clone was seen only a few times. Written as DNA, the CDR3 is TGTGCCAGCAGTGAGGGACTAGCGGGGGCCTTCCAAGAGACCCAGTACTTC. Protein sequence: CASSEGLAGAFQETQYF. V is TRBV6-1 and J is TRBJ2-5; TRBD2 matches at 14 bases. Trimming cost V 3 bases and J 1 base; bases outside gene matches: 4. Per the germline V gene, CDR1 is MNHNS and CDR2 is SASEGT. CDR3 length equals 17 residues.

The chain employs TRBV4-1 and TRBJ2-1, with 9 bases identical to TRBD2. Germline V gene lookup returns CDR1 MGHRA and CDR2 YSYEKL. The CDR3 contains 17 residues. Trimming cost V 3 bases and J 0 bases; bases outside gene matches: 6. The CDR3 DNA follows: TGCGCCAGCAGCCAGCAGGCAGCGGGGGGCTCCTACAATGAGCAGTTCTTC. Amino acids: CASSQQAAGGSYNEQFF.

This clone came up many times. This chain uses TRBV7-6 with TRBJ2-1; tentative D call: TRBD1 (6 bases). V was pared by 5 bases and J by 3 bases, with 14 bases between. Germline V CDR1 and CDR2: SGHVS, FNYEAQ. The CDR3 is made up of 15 amino acids. Here the CDR3 DNA reads TGTGCCAGCAGCGCACAGGGATTCGACTACAATGAGCAGTTCTTC. It encodes CASSAQGFDYNEQFF.

The chain couples TRBV19 to TRBJ1-5; D might be TRBD1 (5 bases). CDR3 length: 13 amino acids. CDR1 and CDR2 (germline): LNHDA, SQIVND (reference sequence). Trimming pared 8 bases from V and 5 bases from J, leaving 13 bases between. CDR3 in DNA: TGTGCCAGTCGGGAGACAGTCGATCAGCCCCAGCATTTT. Translating gives CASRETVDQPQHF. The variable domain in full, with the rest retrieved from reference TRBV19 and TRBJ1-5, is DGGITQSPKYLFRKEGQNVTLSCEQNLNHDAMYWYRQDPGQGLRLIYYSQIVNDFQKGDIAEGYSVSREKKESFPLTVTSAQKNPTAFYLCASRETVDQPQHFGDGTRLSIL.

Written as DNA, the CDR3 is TGTGCCAGCAGCCCCAGGCAGGGGGCGATGGATACGCAGTATTTT. As protein: CASSPRQGAMDTQYF. The V call is TRBV7-2, the J call TRBJ2-3, with 8 bases identical to TRBD1. V was clipped by 5 bases and J by 6 bases; unmatched bases: 10. The germline gives CDR1 SGHTA, CDR2 FQGNSA. The CDR3 contains 15 residues. The variable domain in full, completed from reference TRBV7-2 and TRBJ2-3, reads GAGVSQSPSNKVTEKGKDVELRCDPISGHTALYWYRQSLGQGLEFLIYFQGNSAPDKSGLPSDRFSAERTGGSVSTLTIQRTQQEDSAVYLCASSPRQGAMDTQYFGPGTRLTVL.

CDR3 sequence: CASSLGQGAEAFF. The CDR3 bases are TGTGCCAGCTCACTTGGACAGGGGGCTGAAGCTTTCTTT. The chain uses TRBV18 and TRBJ1-1, with 10 bases identical to TRBD1. The CDR3 loop spans 13 amino acids. Looked up from germline, CDR1 is KGHSH and CDR2 is LQKENI. J lost 6 bases, V lost 4 bases, and 2 bases had no gene match.

The chain carries TRBV9 and TRBJ2-7, with no clear D. V was pared by 0 bases and J by 0 bases, with 4 bases between. Germline V gene sequence: CDR1 SGDLS, CDR2 YYNGEE. The CDR3 has 13 amino acids. The CDR3 protein is CASSVDSSYEQYF. CDR3 DNA: TGTGCCAGCAGCGTAGACAGCTCCTACGAGCAGTACTTC.

This clone was picked up a small number of times. V gene TRBV7-2 combines with J gene TRBJ1-6; possibly TRBD1 for D (6 bases). The CDR3 is 16 residues long. V was cut by 3 bases and J by 0 bases, with 9 bases left in between. Germline V gene data show CDR1 as SGHTA and CDR2 as FQGNSA. CDR3 sequence reads: CASSFSQGSYNSPLHF. Here the CDR3 DNA reads TGTGCCAGCAGCTTTTCACAGGGCTCCTATAATTCACCCCTCCACTTT.

The rearrangement uses TRBV27 and TRBJ2-7; 8 nucleotides line up with TRBD1. The germline V gene encodes CDR1 MNHEY and CDR2 SMNVEV (reference sequence). This CDR3 contains 14 residues. The trim removed 3 bases at V and 2 bases at J, leaving 3 bases unmatched. CDR3 loop: CASSFGTGTYEQYF. CDR3 nucleotide sequence: TGTGCCAGCAGTTTCGGGACAGGCACCTACGAGCAGTACTTC.

The genes are TRBV6-5 and TRBJ1-1; no definite D call. There are 14 residues in the CDR3. Germline lookup yields CDR1 MNHEY and CDR2 SVGAGI. V shed 6 bases and J shed 1 base, with 12 bases lying between them. The CDR3 protein is CASSPVRENTEAFF. For the CDR3, the DNA is TGTGCCAGCAGCCCCGTCCGGGAGAACACTGAAGCTTTCTTT.

V and J are TRBV5-5 and TRBJ2-3, with 12 positions matching TRBD1. Unmatched junction bases numbered 3, after V lost 4 bases and J lost 6 bases. The CDR3 runs 14 residues. CDR1 is SGHKS and CDR2 is YYEKEE in the germline V gene (reference sequence). The chain's CDR3 is CASSTGQGADTQYF. Written as DNA, the CDR3 is TGTGCCAGCAGCACGGGACAGGGGGCTGATACGCAGTATTTT. The complete variable domain, with remaining parts taken from reference TRBV5-5 and TRBJ2-3, reads DAGVTQSPTHLIKTRGQQVTLRCSPISGHKSVSWYQQVLGQGPQFIFQYYEKEERGRGNFPDRFSARQFPNYSSELNVNALLLGDSALYLCASSTGQGADTQYFGPGTRLTVL.

The chain employs TRBV18 and TRBJ2-7; TRBD1 matches at 8 bases. V shed 3 bases, J shed 8 bases, and the junction held 12 bases outside the gene matches. Germline V gives CDR1 KGHSH, CDR2 LQKENI. CDR3 size: 15 residues. In DNA form, the CDR3 reads TGTGCCAGCTCACCCCCCGGGACAGGCACCTCTCAGCAGTACTTC. Translating it yields CASSPPGTGTSQQYF. Combining the CDR3 with reference TRBV18 and TRBJ2-7 gives the whole variable domain NAGVMQNPRHLVRRRGQEARLRCSPMKGHSHVYWYRQLPEEGLKFMVYLQKENIIDESGMPKERFSAEFPKEGPSILRIQQVVRGDSAAYFCASSPPGTGTSQQYFGPGTRLTVT.

This rearrangement joins TRBV5-6 to TRBJ1-1; no reliable D call. The ends were cut back, 0 bases at V and 0 bases at J, with 9 bases in the middle. Germline V gene sequence: CDR1 SGHDT, CDR2 YYEEEE. The CDR3 consists of 15 residues. The DNA for the CDR3 is TGTGCCAGCAGCTTGGATCGACAATTGAACACTGAAGCTTTCTTT. Encoded protein: CASSLDRQLNTEAFF.

CDR3 in amino acids: CASNRRENTEAFF. In nucleotides, the CDR3 is TGTGCCAGCAACCGCAGGGAGAACACTGAAGCTTTCTTT. J is TRBJ1-1 and V is TRBV27; TRBD1 might be the D (5 bases). The CDR3 sequence is 13 residues long. V shed 7 bases and J shed 1 base, with 10 bases lying between them. Germline V CDR1 and CDR2: MNHEY, SMNVEV (reference sequence).

This clone was detected once. At one end, the junction sequence differs from germline, possibly due to a read error. V gene TRBV6-5 combines with J gene TRBJ2-1; TRBD2 agrees at 9 bases. The germline V gene has CDR1 MNHEY and CDR2 SVGAGI. This CDR3 has 16 residues. CDR3 coding DNA: TGTGTCAGCAGTTACCACCAGCGGGGGGCCTACAATGAGCAGTTCTTC. Its translation: CVSSYHQRGAYNEQFF.

The V and J genes are TRBV4-3 and TRBJ2-7, with 8 bases that match TRBD2. CDR1 and CDR2 from the germline V gene are LGHNA and YSLEER. The CDR3 is 16 residues long. V lost 0 bases, J lost 4 bases, and 8 bases stayed unmatched. The CDR3 protein is CASSQDAGGAPYEQYF. The CDR3 coding sequence is TGCGCCAGCAGCCAAGATGCCGGGGGGGCACCTTACGAGCAGTACTTC.